A single sample is the source of the 10 T cell receptor beta chains below, sequenced in a study of shared clonotypes between healthy human individuals. TCRdb's copy holds only in-frame clones and misses some; the assay was immunoSEQ multiplex PCR. Altogether around 2.1 million clones are present, roughly 91% being singletons, with the ten largest covering under 2%. Naive CD8 populations comprised CD45RO-negative cells positively selected for CCR7, excluding terminally differentiated effector memory CD45RA+ cells. The sequenced sample consisted of naive CD8+ T cells from PBMCs. The receptors shown here come from a man between 18 and 29 years old in good health. Some clones in this sample may be carry-over from other donors' samples.

CDR3 DNA: TGCGCCAGCAGCCAAGACGAAGGGGACACCGGGGAGCTGTTTTTT. Translating it yields CASSQDEGDTGELFF. The V gene is TRBV4-3, the J gene TRBJ2-2, with D perhaps matching TRBD1 (5 bases). The V gene's germline CDR1 is LGHNA and CDR2 YSLEER. Trimming removed 0 bases at V and 3 bases at J, with 8 bases between. The CDR3 runs 15 residues.

The CDR3 sequence: CASSTGGWVDGELFF. In DNA, the CDR3 is TGTGCCAGTAGTACAGGGGGCTGGGTCGACGGGGAGCTGTTTTTT. V and J are TRBV19 and TRBJ2-2; 8 bases fit TRBD1. The CDR3 loop spans 15 amino acids. The V segment lost 4 bases and the J segment 7 bases; nucleotides outside the gene matches: 8. Germline lookup yields CDR1 LNHDA and CDR2 SQIVND (reference sequence).

The chain links TRBV4-1 to TRBJ1-1, with a weak D call TRBD1 (5 bases). The germline CDR1 and CDR2 sequences are MGHRA and YSYEKL. The CDR3 has 16 amino acids. V gave up 2 bases and J gave up 0 bases, with 13 bases separating them. The CDR3 DNA sequence: TGCGCCAGCAGCCAATACAGGTTTTCGATGAACACTGAAGCTTTCTTT. Its translation is CASSQYRFSMNTEAFF.

The genes are TRBV13 and TRBJ2-5; no reliable D call. The CDR3 consists of 12 residues. Germline V CDR1 and CDR2: PRHDT, FYEKMQ (reference sequence). The ends were cut back, 0 bases at V and 8 bases at J, with 7 bases in the middle. Here the CDR3 reads CASSLGPTTQYF. The CDR3 bases are TGTGCCAGCAGCTTAGGGCCCACTACCCAGTACTTC.

This chain links TRBV29-1 with TRBJ1-3, with D hard to call. Trimming cost V 1 base and J 0 bases, with 4 bases left between them. Germline V gene data show CDR1 as SQVTM and CDR2 as ANQGSEA. CDR3 length: 13 amino acids. CDR3 protein: CSVEGTSGNTIYF. The CDR3 DNA reads TGCAGCGTTGAAGGCACCTCTGGAAACACCATATATTTT.

V is TRBV27 and J is TRBJ1-1, with 7 bases fitting TRBD1. The CDR3 is 15 amino acids. Germline CDR1 reads MNHEY; CDR2 reads SMNVEV (reference sequence). The J segment lost 1 base and the V segment lost 6 bases, leaving 8 bases of the junction unmatched. In DNA form, the CDR3 reads TGTGCCAGCAGCCCAACCAGGGGGGGGAACACTGAAGCTTTCTTT. This encodes CASSPTRGGNTEAFF.

The chain combines TRBV9 with TRBJ2-3, with TRBD1 matching 7 bases. CDR1 and CDR2 (germline): SGDLS, YYNGEE. The trim removed 3 bases at V and 1 base at J, leaving 8 bases unmatched. The CDR3 is 16 residues long. The CDR3 loop reads CASSAQGGSRTDTQYF. The CDR3 bases are TGTGCCAGCAGCGCCCAAGGGGGCAGTCGCACAGATACGCAGTATTTT.

This clone was detected once. The J gene is TRBJ1-1, the V gene TRBV30, with D hard to call. Germline loops: CDR1 GTSNPN, CDR2 SVGIG (reference sequence). The CDR3 totals 13 residues. The ends were cut back, 0 bases at V and 4 bases at J, with 9 bases in the middle. The CDR3 here is CAWSVGRTTEAFF. The CDR3, as DNA: TGTGCCTGGAGTGTGGGCCGGACCACTGAAGCTTTCTTT.

A note on this clone: Additional DNA sequences in this sample encode the identical CDR3. This rearrangement joins TRBV9 to TRBJ2-7; perhaps TRBD1 as D (6 bases). V lost 3 bases to trimming and J lost 4 bases, with 8 bases between them. Germline values: CDR1 SGDLS, CDR2 YYNGEE. There are 12 residues in the CDR3. The CDR3 nucleotides are TGTGCCAGCAGCGGGGACACTTACGAGCAGTACTTC. It translates to CASSGDTYEQYF.

The chain joins TRBV9 to TRBJ2-3; D gene unclear. V was cut by 0 bases and J by 4 bases, with 12 bases left in between. Germline V gives CDR1 SGDLS, CDR2 YYNGEE. The CDR3 covers 15 residues. The CDR3 coding sequence is TGTGCCAGCAGCGTAGAGTCTGCCGGGCCAGATACGCAGTATTTT. Translating gives CASSVESAGPDTQYF. The variable domain in full, with the rest retrieved from reference TRBV9 and TRBJ2-3, is DSGVTQTPKHLITATGQRVTLRCSPRSGDLSVYWYQQSLDQGLQFLIQYYNGEERAKGNILERFSAQQFPDLHSELNLSSLELGDSALYFCASSVESAGPDTQYFGPGTRLTVL.